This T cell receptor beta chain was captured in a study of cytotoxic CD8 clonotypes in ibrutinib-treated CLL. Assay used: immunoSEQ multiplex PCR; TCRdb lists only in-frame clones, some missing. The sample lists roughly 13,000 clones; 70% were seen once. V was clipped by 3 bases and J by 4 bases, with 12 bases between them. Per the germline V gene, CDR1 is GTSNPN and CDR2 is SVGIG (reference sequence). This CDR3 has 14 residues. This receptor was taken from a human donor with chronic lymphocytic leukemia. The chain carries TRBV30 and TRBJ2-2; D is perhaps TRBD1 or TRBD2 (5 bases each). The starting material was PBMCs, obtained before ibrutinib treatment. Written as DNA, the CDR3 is TGTGCCTGGAGAGACGGGACGGCCACCGGGGAGCTGTTTTTT. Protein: CAWRDGTATGELFF.